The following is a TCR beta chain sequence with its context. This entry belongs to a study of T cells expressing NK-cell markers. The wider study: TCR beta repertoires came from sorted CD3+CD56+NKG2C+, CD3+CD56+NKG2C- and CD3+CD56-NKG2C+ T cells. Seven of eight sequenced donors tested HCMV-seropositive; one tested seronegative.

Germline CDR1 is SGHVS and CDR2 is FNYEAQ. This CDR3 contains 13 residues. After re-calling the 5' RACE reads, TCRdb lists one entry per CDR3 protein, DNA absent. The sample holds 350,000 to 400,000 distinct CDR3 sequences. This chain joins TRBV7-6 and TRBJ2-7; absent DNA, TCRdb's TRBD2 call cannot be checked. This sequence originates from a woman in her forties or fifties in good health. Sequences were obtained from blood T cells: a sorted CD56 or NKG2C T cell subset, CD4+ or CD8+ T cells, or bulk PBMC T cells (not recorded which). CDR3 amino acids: CASSFQLGDEQYF.